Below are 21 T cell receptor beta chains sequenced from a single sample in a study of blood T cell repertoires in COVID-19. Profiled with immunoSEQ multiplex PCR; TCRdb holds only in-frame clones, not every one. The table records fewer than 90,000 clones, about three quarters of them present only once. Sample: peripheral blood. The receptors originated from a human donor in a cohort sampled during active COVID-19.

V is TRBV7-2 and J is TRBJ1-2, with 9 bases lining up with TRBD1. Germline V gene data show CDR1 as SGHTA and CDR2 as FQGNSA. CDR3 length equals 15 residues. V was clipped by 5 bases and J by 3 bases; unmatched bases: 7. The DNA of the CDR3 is TGTGCCAGCAGCCCAGGGACAGGGATAGACTATGGCTACACCTTC. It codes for CASSPGTGIDYGYTF.

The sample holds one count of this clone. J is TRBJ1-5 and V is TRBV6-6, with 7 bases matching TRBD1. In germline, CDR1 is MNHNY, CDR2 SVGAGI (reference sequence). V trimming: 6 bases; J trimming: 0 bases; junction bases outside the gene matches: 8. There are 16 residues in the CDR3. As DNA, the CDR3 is TGTGCCAGCAGACCGGACAGGACCGATAGCAATCAGCCCCAGCATTTT. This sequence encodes CASRPDRTDSNQPQHF.

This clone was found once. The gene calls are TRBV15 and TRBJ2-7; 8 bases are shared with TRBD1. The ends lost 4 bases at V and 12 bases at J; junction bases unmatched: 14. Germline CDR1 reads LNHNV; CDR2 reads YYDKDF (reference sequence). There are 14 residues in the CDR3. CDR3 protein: CATSTPRGQVRPYF. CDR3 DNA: TGTGCCACCAGCACCCCCCGGGGACAGGTCCGACCGTACTTC.

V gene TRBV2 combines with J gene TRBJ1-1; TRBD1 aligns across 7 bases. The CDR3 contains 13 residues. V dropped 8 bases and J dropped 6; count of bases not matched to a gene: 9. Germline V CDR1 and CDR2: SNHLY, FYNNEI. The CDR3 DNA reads TGTGCCAGCTCCCACTTGACAGGGCCTGAAGCTTTCTTT. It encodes CASSHLTGPEAFF.

The CDR3 loop is CASSTGTSGTDEQYF. The CDR3 nucleotides are TGTGCCAGCAGCACCGGGACTAGCGGGACGGACGAGCAGTACTTC. This chain links TRBV11-3 with TRBJ2-7; 13 bases map to TRBD2. The germline CDR1 and CDR2 sequences are SGHNT and YENEEA. Trimming at V came to 5 bases and at J to 5 bases, leaving 6 bases not matched to a gene. The CDR3 runs to 15 residues.

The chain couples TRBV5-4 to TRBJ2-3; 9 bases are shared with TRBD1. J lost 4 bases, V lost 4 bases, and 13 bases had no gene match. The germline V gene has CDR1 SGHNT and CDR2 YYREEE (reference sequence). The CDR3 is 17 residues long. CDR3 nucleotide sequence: TGTGCCAGCAGCACGTTCTTTACAGGGGGCTTGTCAGATACGCAGTATTTT. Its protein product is CASSTFFTGGLSDTQYF.

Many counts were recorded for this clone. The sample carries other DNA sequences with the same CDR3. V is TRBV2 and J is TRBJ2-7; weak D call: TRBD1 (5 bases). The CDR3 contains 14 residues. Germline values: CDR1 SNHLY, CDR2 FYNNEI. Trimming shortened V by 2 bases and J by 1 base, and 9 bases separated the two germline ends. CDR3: CASSEQGESYEQYF. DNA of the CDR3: TGTGCCAGCAGTGAACAGGGTGAATCCTACGAGCAGTACTTC.

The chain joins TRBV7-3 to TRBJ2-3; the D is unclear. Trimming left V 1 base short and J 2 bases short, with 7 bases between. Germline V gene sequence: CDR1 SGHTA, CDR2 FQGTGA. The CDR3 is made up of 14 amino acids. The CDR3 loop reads CASSLIRATDTQYF. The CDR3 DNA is TGTGCCAGCAGCTTAATCCGAGCCACAGATACGCAGTATTTT.

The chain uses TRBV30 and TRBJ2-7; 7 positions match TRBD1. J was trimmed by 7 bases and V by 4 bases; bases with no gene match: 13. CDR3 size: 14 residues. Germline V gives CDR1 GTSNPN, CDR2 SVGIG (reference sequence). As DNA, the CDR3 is TGTGCCTGGACCACAGGGGTGTCTCCCCTTGAGCAGTACTTC. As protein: CAWTTGVSPLEQYF.

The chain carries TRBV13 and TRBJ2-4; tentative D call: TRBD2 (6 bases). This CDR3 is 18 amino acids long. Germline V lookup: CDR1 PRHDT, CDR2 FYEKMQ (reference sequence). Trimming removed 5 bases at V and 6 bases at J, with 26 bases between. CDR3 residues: CASSLPRKSGLSPNIQYF. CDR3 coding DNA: TGTGCCAGCAGCCTACCCCGGAAGAGCGGGTTGAGCCCAAACATTCAGTACTTC.

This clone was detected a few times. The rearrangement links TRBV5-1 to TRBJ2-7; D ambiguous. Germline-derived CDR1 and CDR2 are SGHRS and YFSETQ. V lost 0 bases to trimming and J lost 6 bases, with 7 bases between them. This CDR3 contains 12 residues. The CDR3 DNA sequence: TGCGCCAGCAGCTTGGGGCAGGTCGAGCAGTACTTC. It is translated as CASSLGQVEQYF. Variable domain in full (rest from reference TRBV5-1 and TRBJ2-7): KAGVTQTPRYLIKTRGQQVTLSCSPISGHRSVSWYQQTPGQGLQFLFEYFSETQRNKGNFPGRFSGRQFSNSRSEMNVSTLELGDSALYLCASSLGQVEQYFGPGTRLTVT.

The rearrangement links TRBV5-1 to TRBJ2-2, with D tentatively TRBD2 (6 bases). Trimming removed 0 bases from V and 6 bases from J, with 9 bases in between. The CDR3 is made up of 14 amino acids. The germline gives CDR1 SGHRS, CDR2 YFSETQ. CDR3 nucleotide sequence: TGCGCCAGCAGCTTGGCCGGGGGACCCGGGGAGCTGTTTTTT. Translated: CASSLAGGPGELFF. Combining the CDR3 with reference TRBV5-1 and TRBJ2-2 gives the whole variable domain KAGVTQTPRYLIKTRGQQVTLSCSPISGHRSVSWYQQTPGQGLQFLFEYFSETQRNKGNFPGRFSGRQFSNSRSEMNVSTLELGDSALYLCASSLAGGPGELFFGEGSRLTVL.

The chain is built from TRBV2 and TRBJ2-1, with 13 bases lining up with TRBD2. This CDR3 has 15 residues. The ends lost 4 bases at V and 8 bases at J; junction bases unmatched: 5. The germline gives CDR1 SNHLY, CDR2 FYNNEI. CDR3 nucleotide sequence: TGTGCCAGCAGTGTCGGACTAGCGGGAGTAGATGAGCAGTTCTTC. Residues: CASSVGLAGVDEQFF.

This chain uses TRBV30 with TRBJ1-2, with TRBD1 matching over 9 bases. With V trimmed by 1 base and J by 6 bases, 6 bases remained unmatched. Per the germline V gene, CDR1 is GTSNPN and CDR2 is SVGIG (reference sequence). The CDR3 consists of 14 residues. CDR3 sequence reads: CAWSARQGGNGYTF. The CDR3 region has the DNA TGTGCCTGGAGTGCACGACAGGGGGGAAATGGCTACACCTTC.

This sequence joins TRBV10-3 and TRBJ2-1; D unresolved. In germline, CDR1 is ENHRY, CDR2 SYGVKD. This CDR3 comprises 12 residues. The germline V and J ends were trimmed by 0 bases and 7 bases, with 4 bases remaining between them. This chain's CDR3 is CAISESGNEQFF. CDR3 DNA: TGTGCCATCAGTGAGTCCGGTAATGAGCAGTTCTTC.

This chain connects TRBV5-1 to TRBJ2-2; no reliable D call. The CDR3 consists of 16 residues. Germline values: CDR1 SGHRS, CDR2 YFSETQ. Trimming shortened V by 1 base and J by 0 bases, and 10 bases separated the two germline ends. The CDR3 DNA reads TGCGCCAGCAGCTTGCTTGGCGGCGCGAACACCGGGGAGCTGTTTTTT. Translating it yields CASSLLGGANTGELFF.

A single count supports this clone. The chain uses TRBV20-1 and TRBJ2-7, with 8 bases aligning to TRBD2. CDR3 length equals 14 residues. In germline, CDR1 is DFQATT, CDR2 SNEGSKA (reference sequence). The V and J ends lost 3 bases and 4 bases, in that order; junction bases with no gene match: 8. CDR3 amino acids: CSASSGRDLYEQYF. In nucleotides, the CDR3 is TGCAGTGCTAGTTCCGGGAGGGACCTTTACGAGCAGTACTTC.

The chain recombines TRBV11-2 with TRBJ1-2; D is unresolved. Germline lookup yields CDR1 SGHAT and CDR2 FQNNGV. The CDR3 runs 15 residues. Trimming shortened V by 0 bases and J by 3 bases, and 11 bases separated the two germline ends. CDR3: CASSLEPGGDYGYTF. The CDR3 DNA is TGTGCCAGCAGCTTAGAACCGGGAGGCGACTATGGCTACACCTTC.

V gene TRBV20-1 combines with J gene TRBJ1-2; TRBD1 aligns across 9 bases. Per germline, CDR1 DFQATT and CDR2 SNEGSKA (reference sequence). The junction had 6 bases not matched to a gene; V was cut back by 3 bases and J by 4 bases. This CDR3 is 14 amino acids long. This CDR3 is CSASYSGQGYGYTF. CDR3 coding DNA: TGCAGTGCTAGTTATTCGGGACAGGGCTATGGCTACACCTTC.

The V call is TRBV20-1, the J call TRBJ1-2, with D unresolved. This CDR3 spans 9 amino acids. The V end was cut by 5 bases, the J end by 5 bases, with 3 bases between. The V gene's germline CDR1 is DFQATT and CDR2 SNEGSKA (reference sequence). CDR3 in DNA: TGCAGTGCTCCGTATGGCTACACCTTC. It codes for CSAPYGYTF.

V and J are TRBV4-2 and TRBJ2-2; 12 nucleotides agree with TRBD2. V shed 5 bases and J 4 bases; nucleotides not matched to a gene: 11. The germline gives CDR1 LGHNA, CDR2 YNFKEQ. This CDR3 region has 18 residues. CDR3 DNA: TGTGCCAGCAGCGAAAGGGTGCTAGCGGGAGGGGGCACCGGGGAGCTGTTTTTT. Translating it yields CASSERVLAGGGTGELFF.